This paragraph covers one T cell receptor (beta chain) sequence. As yet, its antigen is unknown. Sequencing used immunoSEQ multiplex PCR; TCRdb keeps in-frame clones, though not all of them. In the table there are about 2.2 million clones, 93% of which are singletons. The sample originates from a study of shared clonotypes between healthy human individuals. Study outcomes and limitations: Since donors were few, the genetic and exposure-history diversity represented was limited. It was the non-shared clonotypes that had lower generation probabilities than clonotypes shared by all four donors.

As defined, naive CD8 cells were CD45RO-negative and positively selected for CCR7, with terminally differentiated effector memory CD45RA+ cells excluded. Between the trimmed V and J ends, which lost 1 base and 5 bases, there was a span of 14 bases. Per germline, CDR1 MGHRA and CDR2 YSYEKL. This CDR3 contains 15 residues. Sequencing input: naive CD8+ T cells from PBMCs. The chain is built from TRBV4-1 and TRBJ2-5; no clear D gene. The source of this sequence is a man between 18 and 35 years old in good health. Some clones in this sample may be carry-over from other donors' samples. Written as DNA, the CDR3 is TGCGCCAGCAGCCAAGCTCTGGGTCTATCGGAGACCCAGTACTTC. Amino acids: CASSQALGLSETQYF.